This entry lists 4 T cell receptor beta chains sequenced from one sample in a study of tissue T cells after allogeneic stem cell transplantation. Some clones are missing from TCRdb's copy, which holds only in-frame ones; the method was immunoSEQ multiplex PCR. The top ten clones hold about 26% of a sample with about 6,300 clones, 69% of them seen once. The sequences come from tissue from the stomach, collected at autopsy. The receptors shown here come from a woman aged 18 to 55 with breast cancer.

The chain uses TRBV27 and TRBJ2-1, with a tentative D call TRBD2 (5 bases). The CDR3 totals 15 residues. V lost 3 bases and J lost 3, with 12 bases in between. Per germline, CDR1 MNHEY and CDR2 SMNVEV (reference sequence). The CDR3 sequence is CASSFAFGVYNEQFF. CDR3 in DNA: TGTGCCAGCAGTTTCGCCTTCGGGGTCTACAATGAGCAGTTCTTC.

The chain uses TRBV7-8 and TRBJ2-7, with D tentatively TRBD1 or TRBD2 (5 bases each). CDR3 size: 15 residues. V was cut by 8 bases and J by 3 bases, with 20 bases left in between. The V gene's germline CDR1 is SGHVS and CDR2 FQNEAQ. In nucleotides, the CDR3 is TGTGCCAGCGATCAGGGCGGGCAGGGCGACTACGAGCAGTACTTC. Protein product: CASDQGGQGDYEQYF.

The chain carries TRBV27 and TRBJ2-2, with 13 bases that match TRBD2. Trimming took 6 bases from V and 7 from J; bases not matched to a gene: 5. The germline gives CDR1 MNHEY, CDR2 SMNVEV (reference sequence). The CDR3 sequence is 15 residues long. Here the CDR3 reads CASRLAGGPNGELFF. CDR3 in DNA: TGTGCCAGCAGACTAGCGGGAGGGCCCAACGGGGAGCTGTTTTTT.

This clone is labeled large. Here the CDR3 DNA reads TGTGCCAGCAGTTACTCAGACGATAGTAATCGCTATGGCTACACCTTC. Amino acid sequence: CASSYSDDSNRYGYTF. The rearrangement links TRBV6-5 to TRBJ1-2; D ambiguous. The CDR3 is 16 amino acids. Trimming shortened V by 0 bases and J by 4 bases, and 15 bases separated the two germline ends. Germline V gene lookup returns CDR1 MNHEY and CDR2 SVGAGI.